Listed here are 19 T cell receptor beta chains from one sample, sequenced in a study of blood T cell repertoires in COVID-19 (TCRdb year 2020). Libraries were built with the immunoSEQ multiplex PCR assay. Here the immuneACCESS table is served through TCRdb, limited to in-frame sequences with V and J called. Missing clones are a known gap in these copies; in checked studies unresolved V genes cover under half, and the rest lacks a known reason. This sample comprises a few hundred thousand clones, 85% of them detected only once. The top ten clonotypes cover roughly 3.6% of the sample. Material for sequencing was peripheral blood. All receptors derive from a woman between 18 and 30 years old with acute or convalescent COVID-19.

This sequence joins TRBV2 and TRBJ2-5; D not resolved. V lost 4 bases to trimming and J lost 5 bases, with 8 bases between them. The CDR3 totals 12 residues. CDR1 is SNHLY, CDR2 FYNNEI, per germline. CDR3 sequence (DNA): TGTGCCAGCAGTGTTAGTTGGGAGACCCAGTACTTC. It is translated as CASSVSWETQYF.

This clone was recorded only once. J is TRBJ2-7 and V is TRBV6-1; 13 bases line up with TRBD2. The V and J ends lost 2 bases and 3 bases, in that order; junction bases with no gene match: 10. Germline assignment: CDR1 MNHNS and CDR2 SASEGT. The CDR3 has 18 amino acids. Written as DNA, the CDR3 is TGTGCCAGCAGTGAACGCCGGCTGGGACTAGCGGGGAGCTACGAGCAGTACTTC. This gives the protein CASSERRLGLAGSYEQYF.

As to this clone: Other DNA sequences in this specimen translate into the identical CDR3. The rearrangement links TRBV6-2 or TRBV6-3 to TRBJ2-7, with 7 bases that match TRBD2. CDR1 and CDR2 from the germline V gene are MNHEY and SVGEGT. The V and J ends lost 4 bases and 4 bases, in that order; junction bases with no gene match: 7. The CDR3 extends over 14 amino acids. In nucleotides, the CDR3 is TGTGCCAGCAGTTTCGGACTAGAGGGGTACGAGCAGTACTTC. This encodes CASSFGLEGYEQYF.

CDR3 nucleotides: TGTGCCAGCACTCAGAGGGCCGGGAACACTGAAGCTTTCTTT. Translation: CASTQRAGNTEAFF. J is TRBJ1-1 and V is TRBV6-6; no firm D call. V was pared by 7 bases and J by 1 base, with 13 bases between. The CDR3 has 14 amino acids. Germline CDR1 and CDR2: MNHNY and SVGAGI (reference sequence).

The chain recombines TRBV4-2 with TRBJ2-5; 13 nucleotides align to TRBD2. The V gene end was trimmed by 0 bases and the J gene end by 2 bases; junction bases not matched to a gene: 9. Germline CDR1 reads LGHNA; CDR2 reads YNFKEQ. This CDR3 contains 19 residues. The CDR3 DNA follows: TGTGCCAGCAGCCAAGATAAGACTAGCGGGGGGACTATGCAAGAGACCCAGTACTTC. Amino acid sequence: CASSQDKTSGGTMQETQYF.

In DNA, the CDR3 is TGTGCCAGCAGTCAGGGACAGGGGATCGAGCCCCAGCATTTT. Protein product: CASSQGQGIEPQHF. The rearrangement links TRBV27 to TRBJ1-5; TRBD1 matches 10 bases. V shed 5 bases, J shed 8 bases, and the junction held 6 bases outside the gene matches. Germline CDR1 MNHEY, CDR2 SMNVEV (reference sequence). The CDR3 contains 14 residues.

V is TRBV27 and J is TRBJ1-3; D is unclear. The CDR3 sequence is 15 residues long. Trimming took 6 bases from V and 0 from J, leaving 12 bases between them. Germline lookup yields CDR1 MNHEY and CDR2 SMNVEV (reference sequence). CDR3 sequence reads: CASRAGSYSGNTIYF. The CDR3 DNA follows: TGTGCCAGCAGGGCAGGCAGTTACTCTGGAAACACCATATATTTT.

This chain uses TRBV5-1 with TRBJ2-1; D remains ambiguous. The CDR3 contains 16 residues. V dropped 0 bases and J dropped 0 bases, with 10 bases sitting between them. Germline CDR1 is SGHRS and CDR2 is YFSETQ. CDR3 region: CASSLEPGSSYNEQFF. As DNA, the CDR3 is TGCGCCAGCAGCTTGGAACCAGGAAGCTCCTACAATGAGCAGTTCTTC.

This clone was detected only once. The V and J genes are TRBV28 and TRBJ1-4, with D possibly being TRBD1 (6 bases). This CDR3 has 15 residues. Trimming removed 6 bases from V and 4 bases from J, with 15 bases in between. Germline V gene data show CDR1 as MDHEN and CDR2 as SYDVKM. The CDR3 is CASSSDRPFNEKLFF. The CDR3 DNA reads as TGTGCCAGCAGCTCCGACAGGCCTTTTAATGAAAAACTGTTTTTT.

The rearrangement uses TRBV19 and TRBJ1-1; 7 nucleotides align to TRBD1. Germline trimming cut 7 bases from V and 5 bases from J; bases unmatched to any gene: 7. Germline loops: CDR1 LNHDA, CDR2 SQIVND (reference sequence). The CDR3 runs to 13 residues. In DNA, the CDR3 is TGTGCCAGTAAAGACAGGGTTATTACTGAAGCTTTCTTT. Translation gives CASKDRVITEAFF.

The gene calls are TRBV6-5 and TRBJ1-6; D gene ambiguous. The CDR3 sequence is 15 residues long. V lost 6 bases, J lost 4 bases, and 13 bases lay in between. Per the germline V gene, CDR1 is MNHEY and CDR2 is SVGAGI. CDR3 in amino acids: CASRPSSGYNSPLHF. The CDR3 DNA reads TGTGCCAGCAGGCCGTCGAGCGGGTATAATTCACCCCTCCACTTT.

On this clone itself: Sequence at one end of the junction differs from germline and may be a read error. This CDR3 is also generated by other DNA sequences in the sample. The chain couples TRBV29-1 to TRBJ2-7; 9 nucleotides line up with TRBD2. Looked up from germline, CDR1 is SQVTM and CDR2 is ANQGSEA. CDR3 length equals 14 residues. CDR3: CSVEGGVAGDEQYF. DNA of the CDR3: TGCAGCGTCGAAGGAGGGGTAGCGGGGGACGAGCAGTACTTC.

The rearrangement uses TRBV3-1 (or the pseudogene TRBV3-2) and TRBJ2-1; 10 bases match TRBD2. J gave up 0 bases and V 4 bases, and 0 bases lay outside the gene matches. CDR1 and CDR2 from the germline V gene are LGHDT and YNNKEL (reference sequence). The CDR3 extends over 15 amino acids. For the CDR3, the DNA is TGTGCCAGCAGCCCTAGCGGGAGCTCCTACAATGAGCAGTTCTTC. Amino acids: CASSPSGSSYNEQFF.

The chain is built from TRBV29-1 and TRBJ2-7; TRBD2 aligns across 7 bases. The CDR3 covers 13 residues. Germline V gene lookup returns CDR1 SQVTM and CDR2 ANQGSEA. The V segment lost 2 bases and the J segment 3 bases; nucleotides outside the gene matches: 4. The CDR3 loop is CSVESSSGYEQYF. As DNA, the CDR3 is TGCAGCGTTGAAAGTTCTAGCGGCTACGAGCAGTACTTC.

This chain links TRBV9 with TRBJ2-4, with D uncertain. V was pared by 0 bases and J by 4 bases, with 8 bases between. This CDR3 contains 14 residues. In germline, CDR1 is SGDLS, CDR2 YYNGEE. CDR3: CASSVGGAKNIQYF. DNA of the CDR3: TGTGCCAGCAGCGTAGGTGGAGCTAAAAACATTCAGTACTTC. Combining the CDR3 with reference TRBV9 and TRBJ2-4 gives the whole variable domain DSGVTQTPKHLITATGQRVTLRCSPRSGDLSVYWYQQSLDQGLQFLIQYYNGEERAKGNILERFSAQQFPDLHSELNLSSLELGDSALYFCASSVGGAKNIQYFGAGTRLSVL.

The chain recombines TRBV27 with TRBJ1-1; D is undetermined. Trimming stripped 5 bases from V and 0 bases from J, with 10 bases between. The CDR3 runs 14 residues. CDR1 MNHEY and CDR2 SMNVEV come from the germline V gene (reference sequence). The CDR3 region is CASSPGNMNTEAFF. The CDR3 DNA sequence: TGTGCCAGCAGTCCGGGAAACATGAACACTGAAGCTTTCTTT.

V is TRBV6-5 and J is TRBJ2-7; 10 positions agree with TRBD1. J gave up 6 bases and V 7 bases, and 12 bases lay outside the gene matches. The V gene's germline CDR1 is MNHEY and CDR2 SVGAGI. This CDR3 has 15 residues. The CDR3 loop reads CASIRVGQGIREQYF. The CDR3 DNA is TGTGCCAGCATTCGGGTGGGACAGGGGATTCGCGAGCAGTACTTC.

This clone was picked up a small number of times. V usage is TRBV5-1 and J usage is TRBJ1-2; 8 bases map to TRBD1. Germline loops: CDR1 SGHRS, CDR2 YFSETQ. The trim removed 3 bases at V and 4 bases at J, leaving 2 bases unmatched. This CDR3 region has 13 residues. In DNA form, the CDR3 reads TGCGCCAGCAGCTCGACAGGGGTCTATGGCTACACCTTC. Translation gives CASSSTGVYGYTF.

This clone appeared once. V and J are TRBV9 and TRBJ1-1; perhaps TRBD1 as D (5 bases). Germline V gives CDR1 SGDLS, CDR2 YYNGEE. V lost 1 base to trimming and J lost 0 bases, with 10 bases between them. The CDR3 covers 15 residues. CDR3 sequence (DNA): TGTGCCAGCAGCGTACAGGGAAGCATGAACACTGAAGCTTTCTTT. It yields the protein CASSVQGSMNTEAFF. Full variable domain (rest looked up from reference TRBV9 and TRBJ1-1): DSGVTQTPKHLITATGQRVTLRCSPRSGDLSVYWYQQSLDQGLQFLIQYYNGEERAKGNILERFSAQQFPDLHSELNLSSLELGDSALYFCASSVQGSMNTEAFFGQGTRLTVV.